This entry lists 29 T cell receptor beta chains sequenced from one sample in a study of graft-versus-host responses after intestinal transplantation. These receptors lack a known antigen. The data were produced by immunoSEQ multiplex PCR, yet TCRdb's version contains in-frame clones alone and is incomplete. The sample records more than 95,000 clones, roughly 90% being singletons. Sequences were derived from unstimulated CD4+ T cells sorted from spleen or lymph node cells, sampled before intestinal transplant. All receptors come from a human donor who received an intestinal transplant.

J is TRBJ1-1 and V is TRBV5-1; 11 nucleotides align to TRBD1. The CDR3 length is 15 residues. J gave up 5 bases and V 1 base, and 4 bases lay outside the gene matches. The germline V gene encodes CDR1 SGHRS and CDR2 YFSETQ. Here the CDR3 DNA reads TGCGCCAGCAGCTTGATCGGACAGGGGGCGACTGAAGCTTTCTTT. It yields the protein CASSLIGQGATEAFF.

The J gene is TRBJ2-5, the V gene TRBV6-5; the match to TRBD2 covers 10 bases. The end of the DNA is better explained by TRBJ2-7, so the J call may be wrong. From germline, CDR1 is MNHEY and CDR2 SVGAGI. The CDR3 has 15 amino acids. The CDR3: CASSKREGTSYEQYF. As DNA, the CDR3 is TGTGCCAGCAGTAAGCGGGAGGGAACCTCCTACGAGCAGTACTTC.

V usage is TRBV23-1 and J usage is TRBJ2-7; TRBD1 matches at 9 bases. TRBV23-1 is classed as an ORF, of uncertain function. The junction had 8 bases not matched to a gene; V was cut back by 7 bases and J by 1 base. This CDR3 region has 15 residues. The CDR3 DNA reads as TGCGCCAGCATACACGGGACAGGGCAATCCTACGAGCAGTACTTC. This sequence encodes CASIHGTGQSYEQYF.

V usage is TRBV2 and J usage is TRBJ2-3, with 7 bases lining up with TRBD2. The J segment lost 6 bases and the V segment lost 6 bases, leaving 9 bases of the junction unmatched. Germline CDR1 reads SNHLY; CDR2 reads FYNNEI. The CDR3 consists of 14 residues. The CDR3 DNA reads TGTGCCAGCAGCCCTTTATGGGGAGGGGATACGCAGTATTTT. Its protein product is CASSPLWGGDTQYF.

CDR3 sequence reads: CASSLAQAYNSPLHF. The CDR3 DNA sequence: TGTGCCAGCAGCTTAGCACAGGCTTATAATTCACCCCTCCACTTT. V gene TRBV7-2 combines with J gene TRBJ1-6; weak D call: TRBD1 (5 bases). The CDR3 spans 15 residues. With 0 bases removed from V and 4 bases from J, the gap between germline ends came to 7 bases. Per the germline V gene, CDR1 is SGHTA and CDR2 is FQGNSA.

This sequence joins TRBV27 and TRBJ1-2; D is unresolved. CDR1 is MNHEY and CDR2 is SMNVEV in the germline V gene (reference sequence). CDR3 size: 16 residues. The V gene lost 3 bases and the J gene lost 3 bases, with 17 bases spanning the gap. CDR3 loop: CASSLSSRLPYYGYTF. The CDR3 DNA reads TGTGCCAGCAGTTTGAGTAGCCGCTTGCCGTACTATGGCTACACCTTC.

The chain is built from TRBV6-5 and TRBJ1-1; 8 bases align to TRBD1. CDR3 size: 13 residues. In germline, CDR1 is MNHEY, CDR2 SVGAGI. Unmatched junction bases numbered 4, after V lost 5 bases and J lost 5 bases. In nucleotides, the CDR3 is TGTGCCAGCAGTCGACAGGGGTTGACTGAAGCTTTCTTT. This encodes CASSRQGLTEAFF.

V gene TRBV28 combines with J gene TRBJ2-7; D possibly corresponds to TRBD2 (6 bases). CDR3 length: 12 amino acids. The ends were cut back, 3 bases at V and 3 bases at J, with 6 bases in the middle. CDR1 and CDR2 (germline): MDHEN, SYDVKM. DNA of the CDR3: TGTGCCAGCAGTTTGGGGGGCTACGAGCAGTACTTC. It specifies CASSLGGYEQYF.

This clone was observed once. The rearrangement joins TRBV15 to TRBJ1-2, with D possibly being TRBD1 (6 bases). V gave up 1 base and J gave up 4 bases, with 10 bases separating them. Germline V lookup: CDR1 LNHNV, CDR2 YYDKDF (reference sequence). The CDR3 is made up of 14 amino acids. Written as DNA, the CDR3 is TGTGCCACCAGCAGAGGGGGGGGCGCCTATGGCTACACCTTC. This translates into CATSRGGGAYGYTF.

The chain couples TRBV30 to TRBJ1-2; tentative D call: TRBD1 (6 bases). Germline V gene data show CDR1 as GTSNPN and CDR2 as SVGIG (reference sequence). Trimming removed 4 bases at V and 2 bases at J, with 8 bases between. This CDR3 spans 12 amino acids. CDR3 protein: CAWTGQNYGYTF. Here the CDR3 DNA reads TGTGCCTGGACTGGACAGAACTATGGCTACACCTTC.

In this sample, this clone turned up once. The chain links TRBV5-1 to TRBJ1-1; TRBD1 might be the D (6 bases). V was cut by 0 bases and J by 4 bases, with 13 bases left in between. The germline V gene has CDR1 SGHRS and CDR2 YFSETQ. This CDR3 is built from 15 residues. The CDR3 region has the DNA TGCGCCAGCAGCTTGGGGGGAACAGGGCTCACTGAAGCTTTCTTT. It specifies CASSLGGTGLTEAFF.

The chain is built from TRBV10-3 and TRBJ2-7, with 10 bases aligning to TRBD2. CDR3 length: 15 amino acids. The V segment lost 2 bases and the J segment 2 bases; nucleotides outside the gene matches: 3. Germline V lookup: CDR1 ENHRY, CDR2 SYGVKD. The chain's CDR3 is CAISEGLAVTYEQYF. Written as DNA, the CDR3 is TGTGCCATCAGTGAGGGACTAGCGGTAACCTACGAGCAGTACTTC.

The V call is TRBV2, the J call TRBJ1-2; the D gene is possibly TRBD1 (5 bases). The CDR3 covers 13 residues. V lost 7 bases and J 4 bases, leaving 13 bases between the germline ends. Germline-derived CDR1 and CDR2 are SNHLY and FYNNEI. CDR3 in amino acids: CASNPTTAYGYTF. For the CDR3, the DNA is TGTGCCAGCAATCCAACGACAGCCTATGGCTACACCTTC.

This sequence joins TRBV6-5 and TRBJ2-1; 7 nucleotides match TRBD2. CDR1 and CDR2 (germline): MNHEY, SVGAGI. After removal of 5 bases from V and 10 bases from J, the junction contained 14 bases not matched to a gene. CDR3 length equals 15 residues. The CDR3 sequence is CASSRVGGGDPEQFF. DNA of the CDR3: TGTGCCAGCAGTCGAGTGGGGGGGGGAGACCCAGAGCAGTTCTTC.

This clone was seen a handful of times. The rearrangement joins TRBV6-1 to TRBJ1-3, with unresolved D. Trimming took 1 base from V and 0 from J, leaving 13 bases between them. The CDR3 contains 17 residues. Germline V gene sequence: CDR1 MNHNS, CDR2 SASEGT. DNA for the CDR3: TGTGCCAGCAGTGAAGGTCGTACAAAACACTCTGGAAACACCATATATTTT. This gives the protein CASSEGRTKHSGNTIYF.

The V and J genes are TRBV19 and TRBJ2-1; TRBD1 matches 7 bases. Germline trimming cut 3 bases from V and 0 bases from J; bases unmatched to any gene: 8. Germline CDR1 and CDR2: LNHDA and SQIVND (reference sequence). The CDR3 runs 17 residues. The CDR3 DNA follows: TGTGCCAGTAGTATTCGTGGACAGGCGAGCTCCTACAATGAGCAGTTCTTC. Its translation is CASSIRGQASSYNEQFF. Full variable domain (remainder filled in from reference TRBV19 and TRBJ2-1): DGGITQSPKYLFRKEGQNVTLSCEQNLNHDAMYWYRQDPGQGLRLIYYSQIVNDFQKGDIAEGYSVSREKKESFPLTVTSAQKNPTAFYLCASSIRGQASSYNEQFFGPGTRLTVL.

The CDR3 region has the DNA TGTGCCAGCAGCTTAGCAGGCACAGATACGCAGTATTTT. Its protein product is CASSLAGTDTQYF. The chain combines TRBV11-2 with TRBJ2-3; D gene uncertain. Per germline, CDR1 SGHAT and CDR2 FQNNGV. Trimming pared 1 base from V and 1 base from J, leaving 3 bases between. The CDR3 covers 13 residues.

The V and J genes are TRBV27 and TRBJ1-6; weak D call: TRBD1 (5 bases). Looked up from germline, CDR1 is MNHEY and CDR2 is SMNVEV (reference sequence). V lost 2 bases, J lost 7 bases, and 12 bases lay in between. The CDR3 length is 15 residues. The CDR3 coding sequence is TGTGCCAGCAGTTTAATCGGGCAGGGAAATTCACCCCTCCACTTT. Residues: CASSLIGQGNSPLHF.

This chain uses TRBV4-2 with TRBJ1-4; D unresolved. The CDR3 is made up of 16 amino acids. Trimming took 4 bases from V and 0 from J, leaving 12 bases between them. Germline CDR1 is LGHNA and CDR2 is YNFKEQ. DNA of the CDR3: TGTGCCAGCAGCCCTCCTCTAGCGGCAACTAATGAAAAACTGTTTTTT. It is translated as CASSPPLAATNEKLFF.

In this sample, this clone turned up once. This chain joins TRBV19 and TRBJ1-2; 8 nucleotides agree with TRBD1. J gave up 5 bases and V 5 bases, and 16 bases lay outside the gene matches. Per germline, CDR1 LNHDA and CDR2 SQIVND (reference sequence). This CDR3 is built from 17 residues. The CDR3 is CASSGGQGQPPSYGYTF. CDR3 nucleotides: TGTGCCAGTAGTGGAGGACAGGGCCAACCGCCAAGTTATGGCTACACCTTC.

This chain connects TRBV9 to TRBJ2-1; 10 nucleotides agree with TRBD2. Germline CDR1 reads SGDLS; CDR2 reads YYNGEE. This CDR3 is built from 18 residues. V lost 0 bases, J lost 7 bases, and 13 bases stayed unmatched. The CDR3 DNA reads TGTGCCAGCAGCGTAGACATAAGGCTAGCGGGAGTGGAAAATGAGCAGTTCTTC. This encodes CASSVDIRLAGVENEQFF. The complete variable domain, with remaining parts taken from reference TRBV9 and TRBJ2-1, reads DSGVTQTPKHLITATGQRVTLRCSPRSGDLSVYWYQQSLDQGLQFLIQYYNGEERAKGNILERFSAQQFPDLHSELNLSSLELGDSALYFCASSVDIRLAGVENEQFFGPGTRLTVL.

The chain carries TRBV7-2 and TRBJ2-7; 9 bases are a match to TRBD2. This CDR3 has 13 amino acids. V gave up 2 bases and J gave up 4 bases; unmatched junction bases: 0. The germline CDR1 and CDR2 sequences are SGHTA and FQGNSA. The CDR3 bases are TGTGCCAGCAGCTTAACTAGCGGGTACGAGCAGTACTTC. This gives the protein CASSLTSGYEQYF.

The J gene is TRBJ1-5, the V gene TRBV7-6, with D hard to call. Trimming stripped 1 base from V and 0 bases from J, with 10 bases between. Germline V gene lookup returns CDR1 SGHVS and CDR2 FNYEAQ. The CDR3 spans 16 residues. Here the CDR3 DNA reads TGTGCCAGCAGCTTAGGCCATCGGGATAGCAATCAGCCCCAGCATTTT. Its translation: CASSLGHRDSNQPQHF.

V and J are TRBV6-5 and TRBJ1-5; TRBD1 agrees at 8 bases. This CDR3 is 14 amino acids long. The V gene end was trimmed by 8 bases and the J gene end by 7 bases; junction bases not matched to a gene: 10. Germline assignment: CDR1 MNHEY and CDR2 SVGAGI. DNA of the CDR3: TGTGCCAGCCTTTTGACAGGGGTTTACCAGCCCCAGCATTTT. Translating gives CASLLTGVYQPQHF.

The chain joins TRBV30 to TRBJ2-5; 7 bases are a match to TRBD2. V gave up 3 bases and J gave up 2 bases; unmatched junction bases: 3. The CDR3 loop spans 13 amino acids. Per germline, CDR1 GTSNPN and CDR2 SVGIG (reference sequence). CDR3 protein: CAWSGRPQETQYF. CDR3 coding DNA: TGTGCCTGGAGCGGGAGGCCTCAAGAGACCCAGTACTTC.

The chain carries TRBV6-5 and TRBJ2-7; 7 positions agree with TRBD2. This CDR3 comprises 12 residues. The germline CDR1 and CDR2 sequences are MNHEY and SVGAGI. The ends lost 3 bases at V and 6 bases at J; junction bases unmatched: 2. CDR3 region: CASSYWGGEQYF. DNA for the CDR3: TGTGCCAGCAGTTATTGGGGGGGCGAGCAGTACTTC.

The rearrangement joins TRBV9 to TRBJ1-6; 11 nucleotides agree with TRBD1. The CDR3 totals 16 residues. From germline, CDR1 is SGDLS and CDR2 YYNGEE. J was trimmed by 9 bases and V by 3 bases; bases with no gene match: 8. CDR3 nucleotides: TGTGCCAGCAGCGCCTTAGGACAGGGGGCAAGTTCACCCCTCCACTTT. Amino acid sequence: CASSALGQGASSPLHF.

V gene TRBV29-1 combines with J gene TRBJ2-5; D possibly corresponds to TRBD2 (5 bases). CDR1 SQVTM and CDR2 ANQGSEA come from the germline V gene. V gave up 7 bases and J gave up 5 bases, with 17 bases separating them. This CDR3 has 13 amino acids. The CDR3 DNA reads as TGCAGCGCTATATCATTGCCGGGGGAGACCCAGTACTTC. Its translation: CSAISLPGETQYF.

The chain joins TRBV29-1 to TRBJ2-2, with 11 nucleotides matching TRBD2. Germline V gene lookup returns CDR1 SQVTM and CDR2 ANQGSEA. CDR3 length: 15 residues. V was clipped by 2 bases and J by 6 bases; unmatched bases: 5. The CDR3, as DNA: TGCAGCGTTGAATTTAGCGGGAGGGCCTCCGGGGAGCTGTTTTTT. It specifies CSVEFSGRASGELFF.